Listed below are T cell receptor beta chains from one sample, sequenced in a study of blood T cell repertoires in COVID-19. The table came from immunoSEQ multiplex PCR; TCRdb's copy has only in-frame clones and leaves some out. Here the sample spans approximately 300,000 clones, nearly 90% being singletons. Source material: PBMCs or T cells enriched from blood (not recorded which). These TCRs come from a woman aged 30 to 39 who had recovered from COVID-19. Both conserved end residues are part of each CDR3. D genes are given only for firm matches. Clone size is shown for a subset of rows, as once, few, many or a class of expanded clone.

len: 12
j_gene: TRBJ1-5
v_gene: TRBV30
d_gene: NA
abundance: few
CDR3nt: TGTGCCTGGGAGGACGGAGGACAGCCCCAGCATTTT
CDR3aa: CAWEDGGQPQHF

len: 16
j_gene: TRBJ1-5
v_gene: TRBV5-8
d_gene: NA
abundance: NA
CDR3nt: TGTGCCAGCAGCTTAGGACAGCCGAAGAGCAATCAGCCCCAGCATTTT
CDR3aa: CASSLGQPKSNQPQHF

len: 11
j_gene: TRBJ2-1
v_gene: TRBV12-3/TRBV12-4
d_gene: NA
abundance: NA
CDR3nt: TGTGCCAGCACCCCCTCGGGTGAGCAGTTCTTC
CDR3aa: CASTPSGEQFF

len: 15
j_gene: TRBJ1-6
v_gene: TRBV7-9
d_gene: NA
abundance: NA
CDR3nt: TGTGCCAGCAGCGTCGGGTTGGCTGAATCCTTCCCCCTCCACTTT
CDR3aa: CASSVGLAESFPLHF

len: 14
j_gene: TRBJ2-1
v_gene: TRBV7-6
d_gene: NA
abundance: NA
CDR3nt: TGTGCCAGCAGCTTCAGCAGGGCGCCCCATGAGCAGTTCTTC
CDR3aa: CASSFSRAPHEQFF

len: 14
j_gene: TRBJ1-4
v_gene: TRBV5-4
d_gene: NA
abundance: once
CDR3nt: TGTGCCAGCAGCTTGCCAGGGGCTAATGAAAAACTGTTTTTT
CDR3aa: CASSLPGANEKLFF

len: 15
j_gene: TRBJ1-2
v_gene: TRBV9
d_gene: NA
abundance: many
CDR3nt: TGTGCCAGCAGCGTAGTCGACAGTCCTAACTATGGCTACACCTTC
CDR3aa: CASSVVDSPNYGYTF

len: 13
j_gene: TRBJ2-1
v_gene: TRBV5-1
d_gene: NA
abundance: NA
CDR3nt: TGCGCCAGCAGCCGGGACTTCGGCGATGAGCAGTTCTTC
CDR3aa: CASSRDFGDEQFF

len: 13
j_gene: TRBJ1-2
v_gene: TRBV6-5
d_gene: NA
abundance: NA
CDR3nt: TGTGCCAGCAGCCAGGGGCGCTCTTATGGCTACACCTTC
CDR3aa: CASSQGRSYGYTF

len: 13
j_gene: TRBJ2-4
v_gene: TRBV12-3/TRBV12-4
d_gene: TRBD1
abundance: NA
CDR3nt: TGTGCCAGCAAACCGGGACAGGGAAACATTCAGTACTTC
CDR3aa: CASKPGQGNIQYF

len: 12
j_gene: TRBJ1-1
v_gene: TRBV29-1
d_gene: NA
abundance: NA
CDR3nt: TGCAGCGTTGAAGCCCAGGGTACTGAAGCTTTCTTT
CDR3aa: CSVEAQGTEAFF

len: 15
j_gene: TRBJ2-3
v_gene: TRBV7-3
d_gene: NA
abundance: NA
CDR3nt: TGTGCCAGCAGCCCCGGGACTCGTGTAATGGATACGCAGTATTTT
CDR3aa: CASSPGTRVMDTQYF

len: 16
j_gene: TRBJ1-4
v_gene: TRBV27
d_gene: TRBD1
abundance: NA
CDR3nt: TGTGCCAGCAGTGCACCTCACAGGGGAGGTAGCGAAAAACTGTTTTTT
CDR3aa: CASSAPHRGGSEKLFF

len: 14
j_gene: TRBJ1-4
v_gene: TRBV18
d_gene: NA
abundance: NA
CDR3nt: TGTGCCAGCTCACCACCGGAGAGAATGGAAAAACTGTTTTTT
CDR3aa: CASSPPERMEKLFF

len: 15
j_gene: TRBJ2-3
v_gene: TRBV6-5
d_gene: TRBD2
abundance: NA
CDR3nt: TGTGCCAGCAGGAGACTAGCGGGGTTCACAGATACGCAGTATTTT
CDR3aa: CASRRLAGFTDTQYF

len: 12
j_gene: TRBJ1-2
v_gene: TRBV6-5
d_gene: NA
abundance: NA
CDR3nt: TGTGCCAGCAGTTACTCAGGGGTGCGCTACACCTTC
CDR3aa: CASSYSGVRYTF

len: 13
j_gene: TRBJ2-7
v_gene: TRBV15
d_gene: NA
abundance: NA
CDR3nt: TGTGCCACCAGCAGACCGCAGGTCCACGAGCAGTACTTC
CDR3aa: CATSRPQVHEQYF

len: 12
j_gene: TRBJ2-7
v_gene: TRBV5-1
d_gene: NA
abundance: NA
CDR3nt: TGCGCCAGCAGCCTACCTACCGCGGAGCAGTACTTC
CDR3aa: CASSLPTAEQYF

len: 15
j_gene: TRBJ1-1
v_gene: TRBV6-5
d_gene: NA
abundance: NA
CDR3nt: TGTGCCAGCACGCTTCGGACAGTCATGAACACTGAAGCTTTCTTT
CDR3aa: CASTLRTVMNTEAFF

len: 14
j_gene: TRBJ1-3
v_gene: TRBV6-5
d_gene: NA
abundance: NA
CDR3nt: TGTGCCAGCACCAACAGGGATTTAGGAAACACCATATATTTT
CDR3aa: CASTNRDLGNTIYF

len: 15
j_gene: TRBJ2-7
v_gene: TRBV5-1
d_gene: TRBD1
abundance: NA
CDR3nt: TGCGCCAGCAGCTTGGCCGGGACAGGGCCCTACGAGCAGTACTTC
CDR3aa: CASSLAGTGPYEQYF

len: 17
j_gene: TRBJ2-2
v_gene: TRBV6-6
d_gene: TRBD1
abundance: NA
CDR3nt: TGTGCCAGCAGTCTACACGGACAGGGGACGAACACCGGGGAGCTGTTTTTT
CDR3aa: CASSLHGQGTNTGELFF

len: 14
j_gene: TRBJ2-7
v_gene: TRBV7-2
d_gene: NA
abundance: NA
CDR3nt: TGTGCCAGCAGCTTCGACAGGCTCTCCTACGAGCAGTACTTC
CDR3aa: CASSFDRLSYEQYF

len: 14
j_gene: TRBJ1-1
v_gene: TRBV7-9
d_gene: NA
abundance: many
CDR3nt: TGTGCCAGCAAGCGAGAGACCCCAGACGCTGAAGCTTTCTTT
CDR3aa: CASKRETPDAEAFF

len: 14
j_gene: TRBJ1-3
v_gene: TRBV7-9
d_gene: NA
abundance: NA
CDR3nt: TGTGCCAGCAGCCTAGCCGGTCGGGGAAACACCATATATTTT
CDR3aa: CASSLAGRGNTIYF

len: 14
j_gene: TRBJ1-6
v_gene: TRBV2
d_gene: TRBD1
abundance: few
CDR3nt: TGTGCCAGCAGGGCCGGGACAGATAATTCACCCCTCCACTTT
CDR3aa: CASRAGTDNSPLHF

len: 14
j_gene: TRBJ1-3
v_gene: TRBV9
d_gene: TRBD1
abundance: NA
CDR3nt: TGTGCCAGCAGTGTTGACAGGGCTGGAAACACCATATATTTT
CDR3aa: CASSVDRAGNTIYF

len: 17
j_gene: TRBJ2-3
v_gene: TRBV9
d_gene: TRBD2
abundance: NA
CDR3nt: TGTGCCAGCAGCGTCCTTCCTGGGGCTAGCGGGGGGGTAGCGCAGTATTTT
CDR3aa: CASSVLPGASGGVAQYF

len: 14
j_gene: TRBJ2-3
v_gene: TRBV7-9
d_gene: NA
abundance: NA
CDR3nt: TGTGCCAGCAGTGCTCAGCGGGGCACAGATACGCAGTATTTT
CDR3aa: CASSAQRGTDTQYF

len: 14
j_gene: TRBJ1-1
v_gene: TRBV18
d_gene: NA
abundance: NA
CDR3nt: TGTGCCAGCTCACCAGCGGTCATGAACACTGAAGCTTTCTTT
CDR3aa: CASSPAVMNTEAFF

len: 15
j_gene: TRBJ1-1
v_gene: TRBV5-5
d_gene: NA
abundance: NA
CDR3nt: TGTGCCAGCAGTCACGACCCGGACAGGAACACTGAAGCTTTCTTT
CDR3aa: CASSHDPDRNTEAFF

len: 15
j_gene: TRBJ2-1
v_gene: TRBV5-1
d_gene: NA
abundance: NA
CDR3nt: TGCGCCAGCAGCGCCGGAGACCGGAACTACAATGAGCAGTTCTTC
CDR3aa: CASSAGDRNYNEQFF

len: 13
j_gene: TRBJ2-1
v_gene: TRBV27
d_gene: NA
abundance: NA
CDR3nt: TGTGCCAGCAGTTTATCCAGGGGCAATGAGCAGTTCTTC
CDR3aa: CASSLSRGNEQFF

len: 14
j_gene: TRBJ2-7
v_gene: TRBV6-5
d_gene: NA
abundance: NA
CDR3nt: TGTGCCAGCAGCCCGGGGGGCCGGGGATTGGAGCAGTACTTC
CDR3aa: CASSPGGRGLEQYF

len: 14
j_gene: TRBJ2-5
v_gene: TRBV9
d_gene: NA
abundance: NA
CDR3nt: TGTGCCAGCAGCGCTAGCGCGCTACAAGAGACCCAGTACTTC
CDR3aa: CASSASALQETQYF

len: 20
j_gene: TRBJ2-6
v_gene: TRBV3-1/TRBV3-2
d_gene: NA
abundance: NA
CDR3nt: TGTGCCAGCAGCCGAAGGGGACTGGTTTCATTTAGCTCTGGGGCCAACGTCCTGACTTTC
CDR3aa: CASSRRGLVSFSSGANVLTF

len: 11
j_gene: TRBJ2-5
v_gene: TRBV29-1
d_gene: NA
abundance: NA
CDR3nt: TGCAGCGTTGAAGCCGTCGAGACCCAGTACTTC
CDR3aa: CSVEAVETQYF

len: 16
j_gene: TRBJ2-7
v_gene: TRBV6-6
d_gene: NA
abundance: NA
CDR3nt: TGTGCCAGCAGTCAACCGACAGGCCTAAGCTCCTACGAGCAGTACTTC
CDR3aa: CASSQPTGLSSYEQYF

len: 15
j_gene: TRBJ2-3
v_gene: TRBV6-5
d_gene: TRBD2
abundance: NA
CDR3nt: TGTGCCAGCAGTTTAACCGGGACTAACACAGATACGCAGTATTTT
CDR3aa: CASSLTGTNTDTQYF

len: 15
j_gene: TRBJ1-1
v_gene: TRBV27
d_gene: NA
abundance: NA
CDR3nt: TGTGCCAGCAGTCTGCAAACCGGTCCGAACACTGAAGCTTTCTTT
CDR3aa: CASSLQTGPNTEAFF

len: 13
j_gene: TRBJ1-2
v_gene: TRBV6-5
d_gene: NA
abundance: NA
CDR3nt: TGTGCCAGCAGTTACGGCCAGTTGTATGGCTACACCTTC
CDR3aa: CASSYGQLYGYTF

len: 11
j_gene: TRBJ2-7
v_gene: TRBV7-9
d_gene: NA
abundance: few
CDR3nt: TGTGCCAGCAGCTACAGTGTCGAGCAGTACTTC
CDR3aa: CASSYSVEQYF

len: 11
j_gene: TRBJ1-2
v_gene: TRBV19
d_gene: NA
abundance: NA
CDR3nt: TGTGCCAGTATTTCAAACTATGGCTACACCTTC
CDR3aa: CASISNYGYTF

len: 14
j_gene: TRBJ2-2
v_gene: TRBV7-2
d_gene: TRBD1
abundance: NA
CDR3nt: TGTGCCAGCAGATTCGGACAGGCCCCCGGGGAGCTGTTTTTT
CDR3aa: CASRFGQAPGELFF

len: 14
j_gene: TRBJ1-6
v_gene: TRBV7-8
d_gene: NA
abundance: NA
CDR3nt: TGTGCCAGCAGTCCCGGGACACTCAATTCACCCCTCCACTTT
CDR3aa: CASSPGTLNSPLHF

len: 16
j_gene: TRBJ1-3
v_gene: TRBV7-8
d_gene: NA
abundance: NA
CDR3nt: TGTGCCAGCAGCATACTTCCAGGGGTATCTGGAAACACCATATATTTT
CDR3aa: CASSILPGVSGNTIYF

len: 15
j_gene: TRBJ1-1
v_gene: TRBV19
d_gene: TRBD1
abundance: few
CDR3nt: TGTGCCAGTAGTATCACAGGGGTTACGGAAACTGAAGCTTTCTTT
CDR3aa: CASSITGVTETEAFF

len: 14
j_gene: TRBJ1-1
v_gene: TRBV5-4
d_gene: TRBD1
abundance: once
CDR3nt: TGTGCCAGCAGCGCCCGGGACAGGGCCGCTGAAGCTTTCTTT
CDR3aa: CASSARDRAAEAFF

len: 15
j_gene: TRBJ2-7
v_gene: TRBV4-1
d_gene: NA
abundance: NA
CDR3nt: TGCGCCAGCAGCCAGGCCTGGGGGGGCAACTACGAGCAGTACTTC
CDR3aa: CASSQAWGGNYEQYF

len: 14
j_gene: TRBJ2-7
v_gene: TRBV6-6
d_gene: TRBD2
abundance: NA
CDR3nt: TGTGCCAGCAGGGGGGGGTTAAGCTCCTACGAGCAGTACTTC
CDR3aa: CASRGGLSSYEQYF

len: 15
j_gene: TRBJ2-7
v_gene: TRBV30
d_gene: TRBD1
abundance: NA
CDR3nt: TGTGCCTGGAGTGGCCCCGGGACAGGGCCCCTGGAGCAGTACTTC
CDR3aa: CAWSGPGTGPLEQYF